These 14 T cell receptor beta chains originate from one sample sequenced in a study of blood T cell repertoires in COVID-19. TCRdb's copy holds only in-frame clones and misses some; the assay was immunoSEQ multiplex PCR. The table lists approximately 150,000 clones, 80% to 90% of them singletons. The sequenced sample was peripheral blood. These receptors were taken from a man aged 45-65 years who had recovered from COVID-19.

A remark on this clone: Within the sample, other DNA sequences also encode this same CDR3. This sequence joins TRBV19 and TRBJ1-4; no firm D call. V was shortened by 6 bases and J by 0 bases, with 8 bases between the two germline ends. This CDR3 is built from 14 residues. Germline V gives CDR1 LNHDA, CDR2 SQIVND (reference sequence). CDR3: CASSKSATNEKLFF. CDR3 coding DNA: TGTGCCAGTAGCAAGAGCGCAACTAATGAAAAACTGTTTTTT.

The chain uses TRBV18 and TRBJ1-1; 7 bases fit TRBD1. This CDR3 spans 16 amino acids. Germline V gene data show CDR1 as KGHSH and CDR2 as LQKENI. The ends lost 2 bases at V and 7 bases at J; junction bases unmatched: 13. CDR3 amino acids: CASSPRGQGNALEAFF. CDR3 coding DNA: TGTGCCAGCTCACCAAGGGGGCAGGGTAATGCTCTTGAAGCTTTCTTT.

V is TRBV7-2 and J is TRBJ1-6, with 10 nucleotides matching TRBD1. V was pared by 2 bases and J by 9 bases, with 10 bases of the junction left unmatched. CDR1 is SGHTA and CDR2 is FQGNSA in the germline V gene. The CDR3 covers 17 residues. CDR3: CASSLTMTGGAFSPLHF. The CDR3 DNA reads as TGTGCCAGCAGCTTAACGATGACAGGGGGCGCCTTTTCACCCCTCCACTTT.

This chain joins TRBV9 and TRBJ2-5; 15 bases fit TRBD2. This CDR3 region has 20 residues. Germline loops: CDR1 SGDLS, CDR2 YYNGEE. J lost 1 base, V lost 3 bases, and 13 bases had no gene match. The CDR3 spells CASSATRRGLAGGTQETQYF. CDR3 coding DNA: TGTGCCAGCAGCGCGACCCGTAGGGGACTAGCGGGGGGAACCCAAGAGACCCAGTACTTC.

This chain joins TRBV6-6 and TRBJ2-7, with TRBD2 identical over 7 bases. J was trimmed by 4 bases and V by 0 bases; bases with no gene match: 9. Germline CDR1 and CDR2: MNHNY and SVGAGI (reference sequence). This CDR3 is 16 amino acids long. CDR3 loop: CASSYSRGREGYEQYF. As DNA, the CDR3 is TGTGCCAGCAGTTACTCGAGGGGCAGGGAGGGATACGAGCAGTACTTC.

The V and J genes are TRBV27 and TRBJ1-2; D uncertain. The CDR3 is 14 amino acids. Trimming removed 4 bases from V and 8 bases from J, with 17 bases in between. Per the germline V gene, CDR1 is MNHEY and CDR2 is SMNVEV (reference sequence). CDR3: CASSSLTHAGGYTF. CDR3 coding DNA: TGTGCCAGCAGTTCCCTGACACACGCGGGGGGCTACACCTTC.

The chain has TRBV15 and TRBJ2-7, with 7 bases fitting TRBD1. This CDR3 comprises 15 residues. Germline-derived CDR1 and CDR2 are LNHNV and YYDKDF (reference sequence). The V gene end was trimmed by 1 base and the J gene end by 4 bases; junction bases not matched to a gene: 7. The CDR3 region has the DNA TGTGCCACCAGCAGAGTTAGACAGGGTCCTTACGAGCAGTACTTC. Translated: CATSRVRQGPYEQYF.

The chain combines TRBV18 with TRBJ1-2; 7 bases are a match to TRBD1. The CDR3 has 13 residues. Per the germline V gene, CDR1 is KGHSH and CDR2 is LQKENI. V dropped 3 bases and J dropped 8; count of bases not matched to a gene: 6. CDR3 DNA: TGTGCCAGCTCACCGTTTGACAGGGACGGCTACACCTTC. This sequence encodes CASSPFDRDGYTF.

The chain combines TRBV7-8 with TRBJ2-7; TRBD1 is a possible D gene (5 bases). Trimming stripped 4 bases from V and 2 bases from J, with 12 bases between. This CDR3 is built from 14 residues. Germline CDR1 SGHVS, CDR2 FQNEAQ. CDR3 nucleotide sequence: TGTGCCAGCAGCTCCCTGACAGTTCCCTACGAGCAGTACTTC. Its translation: CASSSLTVPYEQYF.

The gene calls are TRBV7-2 and TRBJ1-5; D is uncertain. The germline CDR1 and CDR2 sequences are SGHTA and FQGNSA. CDR3 length equals 13 residues. The V end lost 5 bases, the J end lost 3 bases, and 8 bases lay between the germline ends. CDR3 bases: TGTGCCAGCAGCCCCAGTAACAATCAGCCCCAGCATTTT. This translates into CASSPSNNQPQHF.

The gene calls are TRBV18 and TRBJ2-2, with 10 bases matching TRBD1. The CDR3 is 14 residues long. The V gene's germline CDR1 is KGHSH and CDR2 LQKENI. The ends lost 7 bases at V and 7 bases at J; junction bases unmatched: 6. CDR3 protein: CASFRDRGSGELFF. The CDR3 coding sequence is TGTGCCAGCTTCCGGGACAGGGGAAGCGGGGAGCTGTTTTTT.

The chain has TRBV5-6 and TRBJ1-2, with no clear D. Germline V gene sequence: CDR1 SGHDT, CDR2 YYEEEE. V dropped 0 bases and J dropped 5 bases, with 5 bases sitting between them. The CDR3 spans 12 residues. The CDR3 reads CASSLELYGYTF. DNA of the CDR3: TGTGCCAGCAGCTTGGAACTGTATGGCTACACCTTC.

In this sample, this clone turned up many times. The chain carries TRBV18 and TRBJ1-2; 7 bases match TRBD1. V was clipped by 1 base and J by 3 bases; unmatched bases: 8. Germline CDR1 is KGHSH and CDR2 is LQKENI. The CDR3 runs to 16 residues. CDR3 amino acids: CASSPLTTGNDYGYTF. The CDR3 DNA sequence: TGTGCCAGCTCACCACTTACGACAGGGAATGACTATGGCTACACCTTC.

The chain carries TRBV11-2 and TRBJ2-2; D is possibly TRBD1 (6 bases). Germline CDR1 and CDR2: SGHAT and FQNNGV. V lost 5 bases and J 3 bases, leaving 16 bases between the germline ends. The CDR3 totals 16 residues. DNA for the CDR3: TGTGCCAGCAGCCCTCATTGGGGGCTCGACACCGGGGAGCTGTTTTTT. This encodes CASSPHWGLDTGELFF.